This T cell receptor beta chain appears in the sequencing data of a study of blood T cells in healthy people across ages. Total RNA, at least 5 micrograms per sample, was extracted from PBMCs. A J-beta primer mix and a sample-barcoded 5' primer were used in a second PCR of about 7 to 12 cycles. TCRdb called the 5' RACE reads again in MiXCR, with one record for every CDR3 protein. The sample yields a few hundred thousand distinct CDR3 sequences, 45% to 60% seen once. The V gene end was trimmed by 4 bases and the J gene end by 2 bases; junction bases not matched to a gene: 7. CDR1 is MDHEN, CDR2 SYDVKM, per germline. The CDR3 covers 15 residues. This clonotype counts as medium-sized.

The sample consisted of blood. The J gene is TRBJ2-7, the V gene TRBV28; 8 nucleotides line up with TRBD2. The receptor's source is a man aged 60 to 69 in good health. The CDR3 DNA is TGTGCCAGCAGTTCCCCAGGAGCGGGGGCCTACGAGCAGTACTTC. Translating it yields CASSSPGAGAYEQYF.